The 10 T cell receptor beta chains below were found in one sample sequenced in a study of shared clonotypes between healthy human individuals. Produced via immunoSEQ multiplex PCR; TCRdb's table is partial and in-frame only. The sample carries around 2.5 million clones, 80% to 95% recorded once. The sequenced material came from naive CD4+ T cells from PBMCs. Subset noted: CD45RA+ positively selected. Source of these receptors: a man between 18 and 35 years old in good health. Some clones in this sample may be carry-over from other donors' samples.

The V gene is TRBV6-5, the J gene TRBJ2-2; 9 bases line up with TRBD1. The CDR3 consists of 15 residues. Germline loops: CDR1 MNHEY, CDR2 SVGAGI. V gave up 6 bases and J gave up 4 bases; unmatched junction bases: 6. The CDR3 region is CASSQRTGVTGELFF. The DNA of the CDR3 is TGTGCCAGCAGCCAAAGGACAGGGGTCACCGGGGAGCTGTTTTTT.

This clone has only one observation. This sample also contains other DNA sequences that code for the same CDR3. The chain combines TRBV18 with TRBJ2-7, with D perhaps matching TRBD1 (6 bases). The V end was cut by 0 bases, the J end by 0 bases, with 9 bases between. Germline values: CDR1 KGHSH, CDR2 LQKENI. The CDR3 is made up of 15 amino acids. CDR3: CASSPPGTPSYEQYF. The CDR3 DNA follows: TGTGCCAGCTCACCACCGGGGACACCCTCCTACGAGCAGTACTTC.

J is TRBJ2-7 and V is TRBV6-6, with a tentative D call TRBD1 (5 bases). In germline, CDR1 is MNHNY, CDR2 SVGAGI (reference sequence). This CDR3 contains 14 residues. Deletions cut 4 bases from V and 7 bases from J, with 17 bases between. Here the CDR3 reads CASSSGSVRAEQYF. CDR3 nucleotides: TGTGCCAGCAGTTCAGGGTCCGTTAGAGCGGAGCAGTACTTC.

This chain's CDR3 is CATSRGLAAYNEQFF. The CDR3 nucleotides are TGTGCCACCAGCAGAGGACTAGCGGCTTACAATGAGCAGTTCTTC. V is TRBV15 and J is TRBJ2-1; 9 bases match TRBD2. CDR1 and CDR2 from the germline V gene are LNHNV and YYDKDF (reference sequence). Trimming cost V 1 base and J 4 bases; bases outside gene matches: 2. The CDR3 is 15 amino acids.

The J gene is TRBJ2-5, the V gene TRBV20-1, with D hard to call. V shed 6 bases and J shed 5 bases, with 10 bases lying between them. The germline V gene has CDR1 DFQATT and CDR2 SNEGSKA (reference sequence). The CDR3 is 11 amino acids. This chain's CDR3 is CSAHNGETQYF. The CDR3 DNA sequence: TGCAGTGCCCACAACGGGGAGACCCAGTACTTC.

The DNA of the CDR3 is TGTGCCAGCAGCTTGGCCTATAACTATGGCTACACCTTC. Translating gives CASSLAYNYGYTF. The V and J genes are TRBV11-2 and TRBJ1-2; D not resolved. The CDR3 is 13 residues long. V lost 3 bases and J 1 base, leaving 6 bases between the germline ends. Germline V gives CDR1 SGHAT, CDR2 FQNNGV.

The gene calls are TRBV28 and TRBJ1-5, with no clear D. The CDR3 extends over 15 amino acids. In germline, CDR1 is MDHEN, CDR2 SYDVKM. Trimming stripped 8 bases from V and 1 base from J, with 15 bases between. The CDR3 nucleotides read TGTGCCAGCGCAGGCAGTGGATGGAGCAATCAGCCCCAGCATTTT. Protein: CASAGSGWSNQPQHF.

Here the CDR3 DNA reads TGTGCCAGCAGCTTATTCGCGGGGCGGGGAGATACGCAGTATTTT. It encodes CASSLFAGRGDTQYF. This rearrangement joins TRBV7-3 to TRBJ2-3; tentatively, D is TRBD2 (6 bases). Looked up from germline, CDR1 is SGHTA and CDR2 is FQGTGA. The ends were cut back, 2 bases at V and 5 bases at J, with 14 bases in the middle. The CDR3 has 15 residues.

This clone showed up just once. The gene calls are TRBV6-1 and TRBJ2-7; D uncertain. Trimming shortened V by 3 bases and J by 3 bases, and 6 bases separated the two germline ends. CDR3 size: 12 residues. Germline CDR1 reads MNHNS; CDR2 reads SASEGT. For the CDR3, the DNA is TGTGCCAGCAGTGATTCTGTCTACGAGCAGTACTTC. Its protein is CASSDSVYEQYF.

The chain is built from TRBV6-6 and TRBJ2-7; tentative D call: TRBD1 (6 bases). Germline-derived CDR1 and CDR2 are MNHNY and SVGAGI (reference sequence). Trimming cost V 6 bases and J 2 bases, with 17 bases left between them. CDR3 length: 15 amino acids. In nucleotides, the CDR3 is TGTGCCAGCAGACTACACAGGGAAGTAGCCTACGAGCAGTACTTC. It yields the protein CASRLHREVAYEQYF.